This TCR beta chain was recorded in a study of blood T cell repertoires in COVID-19. Study as a whole: The cDNA or gDNA used as material had been derived from T cells, B-cell-depleted T cells, or PBMCs.

The assay was immunoSEQ multiplex PCR, and TCRdb's table has in-frame clones only and misses some. The data show some 180,000 clones, about 83% seen once. Trimming left V 4 bases short and J 2 bases short, with 25 bases between. CDR3 length equals 18 residues. Germline lookup yields CDR1 SGHRS and CDR2 YFSETQ. Sequencing was done on a sample of PBMCs or T cells enriched from blood (not recorded which). This TCR was recovered from a woman aged 25-40 years who had been exposed to COVID-19. V and J are TRBV5-1 and TRBJ2-7; no clear D. The CDR3 DNA is TGCGCCAGCAGCCCATCCACCTCGACAAACCAAATAACCTACGAGCAGTACTTC. Translated: CASSPSTSTNQITYEQYF.